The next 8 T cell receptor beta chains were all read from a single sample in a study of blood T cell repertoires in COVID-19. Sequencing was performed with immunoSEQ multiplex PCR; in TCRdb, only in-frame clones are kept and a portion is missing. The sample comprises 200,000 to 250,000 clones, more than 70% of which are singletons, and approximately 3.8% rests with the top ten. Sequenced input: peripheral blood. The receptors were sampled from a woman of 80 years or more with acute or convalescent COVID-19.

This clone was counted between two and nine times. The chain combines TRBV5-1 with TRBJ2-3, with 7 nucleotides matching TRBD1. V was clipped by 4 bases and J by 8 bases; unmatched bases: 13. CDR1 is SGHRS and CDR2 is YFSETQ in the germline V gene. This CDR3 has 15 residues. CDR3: CASSSTGEGPPTQYF. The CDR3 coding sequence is TGCGCCAGCAGCAGTACAGGGGAAGGTCCGCCTACGCAGTATTTT.

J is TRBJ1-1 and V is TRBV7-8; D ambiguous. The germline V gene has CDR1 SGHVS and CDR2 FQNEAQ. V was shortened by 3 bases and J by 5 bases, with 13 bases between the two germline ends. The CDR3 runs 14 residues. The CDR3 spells CASSFAGRRTEAFF. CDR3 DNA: TGTGCCAGCAGCTTTGCGGGAAGGCGGACTGAAGCTTTCTTT.

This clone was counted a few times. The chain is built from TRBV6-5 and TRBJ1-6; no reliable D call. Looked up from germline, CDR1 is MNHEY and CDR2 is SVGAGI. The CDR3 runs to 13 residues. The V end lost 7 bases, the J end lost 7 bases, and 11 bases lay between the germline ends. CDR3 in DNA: TGTGCCAGCACGGTAACAGAAAATTCACCCCTCCACTTT. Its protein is CASTVTENSPLHF.

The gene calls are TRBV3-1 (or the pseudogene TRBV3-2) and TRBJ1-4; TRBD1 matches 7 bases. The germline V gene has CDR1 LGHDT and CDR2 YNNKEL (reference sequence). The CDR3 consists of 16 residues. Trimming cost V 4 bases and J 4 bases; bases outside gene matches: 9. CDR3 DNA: TGTGCCAGCAGCCCTACAGGGGCCCTCATTAATGAAAAACTGTTTTTT. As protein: CASSPTGALINEKLFF.

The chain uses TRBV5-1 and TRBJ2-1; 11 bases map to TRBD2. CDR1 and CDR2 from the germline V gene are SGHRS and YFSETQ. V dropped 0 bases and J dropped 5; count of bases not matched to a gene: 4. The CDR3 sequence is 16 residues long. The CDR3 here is CASSLASSGGNNEQFF. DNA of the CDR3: TGCGCCAGCAGCTTGGCCTCTAGCGGGGGGAACAATGAGCAGTTCTTC.

CDR3 sequence (DNA): TGTGCCAGCAGCTTAGCGGGGATCGGACAGGGTGTCAATCGGGAGCAGTTCTTC. Protein sequence: CASSLAGIGQGVNREQFF. V gene TRBV7-2 combines with J gene TRBJ2-1; 8 positions agree with TRBD1. J lost 10 bases, V lost 0 bases, and 17 bases had no gene match. CDR3 size: 18 residues. The germline V gene encodes CDR1 SGHTA and CDR2 FQGNSA.

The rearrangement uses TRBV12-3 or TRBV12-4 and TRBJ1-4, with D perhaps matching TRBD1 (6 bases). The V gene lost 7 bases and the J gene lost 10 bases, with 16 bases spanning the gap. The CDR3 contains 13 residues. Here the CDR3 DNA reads TGTGCCAGCACTATACAGGGTTTGGGAAAACTGTTTTTT. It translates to CASTIQGLGKLFF.

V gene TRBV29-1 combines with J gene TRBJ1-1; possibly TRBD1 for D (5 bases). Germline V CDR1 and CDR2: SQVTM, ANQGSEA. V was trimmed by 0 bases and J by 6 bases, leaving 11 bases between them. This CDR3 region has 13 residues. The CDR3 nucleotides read TGCAGCGTTGAAGAACAGGCAGGATCTGAAGCTTTCTTT. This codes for CSVEEQAGSEAFF.